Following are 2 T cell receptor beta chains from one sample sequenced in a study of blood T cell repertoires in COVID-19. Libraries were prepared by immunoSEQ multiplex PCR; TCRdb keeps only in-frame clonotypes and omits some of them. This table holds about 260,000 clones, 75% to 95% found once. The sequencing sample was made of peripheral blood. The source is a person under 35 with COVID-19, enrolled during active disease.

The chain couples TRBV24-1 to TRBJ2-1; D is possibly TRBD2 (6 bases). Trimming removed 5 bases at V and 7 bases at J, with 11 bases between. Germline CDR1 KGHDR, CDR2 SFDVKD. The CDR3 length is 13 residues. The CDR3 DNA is TGTGCCACCAGTGGAGGCGGGGCGAATGAGCAGTTCTTC. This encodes CATSGGGANEQFF.

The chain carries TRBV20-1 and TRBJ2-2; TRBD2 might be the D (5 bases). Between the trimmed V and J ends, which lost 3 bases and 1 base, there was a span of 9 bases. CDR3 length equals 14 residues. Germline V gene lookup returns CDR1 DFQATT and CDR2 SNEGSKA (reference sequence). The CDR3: CSASERMNTGELFF. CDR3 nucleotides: TGCAGTGCTAGTGAGCGGATGAACACCGGGGAGCTGTTTTTT.